This T cell receptor (beta chain) was recorded in a study of early T cells in non-severe SARS-CoV-2 infection. With 9 bases removed from V and 1 base from J, the gap between germline ends came to 11 bases. The V gene's germline CDR1 is PRHDT and CDR2 FYEKMQ (reference sequence). CDR3 length: 13 amino acids. Using its own MiXCR run on the 5' RACE reads, TCRdb lists one record per CDR3 protein. The repertoire holds under 85,000 distinct CDR3 sequences, with about 5% as singletons. The starting material was whole blood, obtained at baseline. This clonotype was sampled from an adult who was a healthcare worker with PCR-confirmed SARS-CoV-2 infection or an uninfected control (not recorded which). This rearrangement joins TRBV13 to TRBJ2-3; weak D call: TRBD2 (5 bases). The DNA of the CDR3 is TGTGCCAGTTGGAACGGGGGCACAGATACGCAGTATTTT. As protein: CASWNGGTDTQYF.